This is a list of T cell receptor beta chains from one sample in a study of blood T cell repertoires in COVID-19. Data came from immunoSEQ multiplex PCR; TCRdb stores just in-frame clones and leaves some out. Here the sample spans 250,000 to 350,000 clones, roughly 88% being singletons. The sequenced sample consisted of peripheral blood. These receptors came from a human donor with COVID-19, enrolled during active disease. The donor label of this sample is uncertain. Each CDR3 is given with its conserved first and last residue. D genes are given only for firm matches. A clone size is listed for some rows: how often the clone was seen (once, few, many), or a class if it is expanded.

cdr3_aa: CASSIAGGENYGYTF
cdr3_nt: TGTGCCAGTAGTATAGCAGGGGGCGAGAACTATGGCTACACCTTC
d_call: TRBD1
j_call: TRBJ1-2
clone_size: .
v_call: TRBV19

cdr3_aa: CASSPWGEGPREQYF
cdr3_nt: TGTGCCAGCTCCCCATGGGGGGAAGGGCCGCGGGAGCAGTACTTC
d_call: .
j_call: TRBJ2-7
clone_size: once
v_call: TRBV14

cdr3_aa: CASSLVLLGQGNSPLHF
cdr3_nt: TGTGCCAGCAGCTTAGTCCTACTGGGACAGGGAAATTCACCCCTCCACTTT
d_call: TRBD1
j_call: TRBJ1-6
clone_size: .
v_call: TRBV7-9

cdr3_aa: CASSPLTSGTYEQYF
cdr3_nt: TGTGCCAGCAGCCCATTGACTAGCGGGACCTACGAGCAGTACTTC
d_call: TRBD2
j_call: TRBJ2-7
clone_size: .
v_call: TRBV11-2

cdr3_aa: CASSFQGAGGYTF
cdr3_nt: TGTGCCAGCAGCTTTCAGGGGGCAGGGGGCTACACCTTC
d_call: TRBD1
j_call: TRBJ1-2
clone_size: few
v_call: TRBV5-4

cdr3_aa: CASSSLQGPGEQYF
cdr3_nt: TGTGCCAGCAGCTCTCTACAGGGACCGGGAGAGCAGTACTTC
d_call: .
j_call: TRBJ2-7
clone_size: .
v_call: TRBV11-3

cdr3_aa: CASSLEGAQPQHF
cdr3_nt: TGTGCCAGCAGCTTGGAAGGGGCTCAGCCCCAGCATTTT
d_call: .
j_call: TRBJ1-5
clone_size: few
v_call: TRBV7-2

cdr3_aa: CASSLRLAGGSGGELFF
cdr3_nt: TGTGCCAGCAGCTTGAGACTAGCGGGAGGTTCCGGGGGGGAGCTGTTTTTT
d_call: TRBD2
j_call: TRBJ2-2
clone_size: .
v_call: TRBV9

cdr3_aa: CASSVAPRTSGINEQYF
cdr3_nt: TGTGCCAGCAGCGTAGCTCCTAGGACTAGCGGGATCAACGAGCAGTACTTC
d_call: TRBD2
j_call: TRBJ2-7
clone_size: .
v_call: TRBV9

cdr3_aa: CASSLSGRLDDEQFF
cdr3_nt: TGTGCCAGCAGCCTTAGCGGGAGGTTGGACGATGAGCAGTTCTTC
d_call: TRBD2
j_call: TRBJ2-1
clone_size: .
v_call: TRBV11-2

cdr3_aa: CASSQADRQRHEQFF
cdr3_nt: TGTGCCAGCAGTCAAGCCGATCGACAGCGCCATGAGCAGTTCTTC
d_call: .
j_call: TRBJ2-1
clone_size: .
v_call: TRBV14

cdr3_aa: CASSRTGTGELFF
cdr3_nt: TGTGCCAGCAGTAGGACAGGGACCGGGGAGCTGTTTTTT
d_call: TRBD1
j_call: TRBJ2-2
clone_size: .
v_call: TRBV2

cdr3_aa: CAWSARVSNQPQHF
cdr3_nt: TGTGCCTGGAGTGCCAGGGTTAGCAATCAGCCCCAGCATTTT
d_call: .
j_call: TRBJ1-5
clone_size: .
v_call: TRBV30

cdr3_aa: CASSQAAGNEQFF
cdr3_nt: TGTGCCAGCAGCCAAGCGGCGGGGAATGAGCAGTTCTTC
d_call: .
j_call: TRBJ2-1
clone_size: .
v_call: TRBV3-1/TRBV3-2

cdr3_aa: CASSLLAGLTDTQYF
cdr3_nt: TGCGCCAGCAGCTTACTAGCGGGACTCACAGATACGCAGTATTTT
d_call: TRBD2
j_call: TRBJ2-3
clone_size: .
v_call: TRBV5-1

cdr3_aa: CASSLTPSQSGNTIYF
cdr3_nt: TGCGCCAGCAGCTTGACCCCTTCCCAGTCTGGAAACACCATATATTTT
d_call: .
j_call: TRBJ1-3
clone_size: .
v_call: TRBV5-1

cdr3_aa: CASSEFRGVGYTF
cdr3_nt: TGCGCCAGCAGTGAGTTCAGGGGAGTCGGCTACACCTTC
d_call: .
j_call: TRBJ1-2
clone_size: .
v_call: TRBV10-1

cdr3_aa: CASSLLTSGNNEQFF
cdr3_nt: TGTGCCAGCAGCTTATTGACTAGCGGAAACAATGAGCAGTTCTTC
d_call: TRBD2
j_call: TRBJ2-1
clone_size: .
v_call: TRBV7-6

cdr3_aa: CASSPGQGTEAFF
cdr3_nt: TGTGCCAGCAGCCCCGGACAGGGGACTGAAGCTTTCTTT
d_call: TRBD1
j_call: TRBJ1-1
clone_size: .
v_call: TRBV5-6

cdr3_aa: CALNIRRQGEDQPQHF
cdr3_nt: TGTGCCCTAAACATAAGAAGACAGGGTGAGGATCAGCCCCAGCATTTT
d_call: TRBD1
j_call: TRBJ1-5
clone_size: .
v_call: TRBV27

cdr3_aa: CASSRRDEQFF
cdr3_nt: TGTGCCAGCAGCAGGCGGGATGAGCAGTTCTTC
d_call: .
j_call: TRBJ2-1
clone_size: once
v_call: TRBV9

cdr3_aa: CASSLWGKDNSPLHF
cdr3_nt: TGTGCCAGCAGCTTGTGGGGCAAAGATAATTCACCCCTCCACTTT
d_call: .
j_call: TRBJ1-6
clone_size: few
v_call: TRBV11-1

cdr3_aa: CASSLNTITNEKLFF
cdr3_nt: TGCGCCAGCAGCTTGAACACCATTACTAATGAAAAACTGTTTTTT
d_call: .
j_call: TRBJ1-4
clone_size: .
v_call: TRBV5-1

cdr3_aa: CASSYEISVGAEQFF
cdr3_nt: TGTGCCAGCAGTTACGAGATTAGCGTCGGCGCTGAGCAGTTCTTC
d_call: .
j_call: TRBJ2-1
clone_size: .
v_call: TRBV6-5